This T cell receptor (beta chain) appears in the sequencing data of a study of a mutant IDH1 vaccine in newly diagnosed glioma. As for the study in general: Patients received vaccination from 4-6 weeks after radiotherapy alone, or with temozolomide cycles. Mean patient age was roughly 43 years; 62.5% were male and approximately 38% female. Findings and limits, study-wide: Among patients, roughly 94% showed immune responses induced by the vaccine.

Noted time point: week 35, safety follow-up. Alongside topical imiquimod, each dose of vaccine comprised 300 ug of mutant IDH1 20-mer peptide. Some clones are missing from TCRdb's copy, which holds only in-frame ones; the method was immunoSEQ multiplex PCR. The sample has tens of thousands of clones, more than 80% seen once. This clone was recorded only once. Its matching antigen is unknown. Trimming removed 2 bases from V and 3 bases from J, with 10 bases in between. The CDR3 extends over 14 amino acids. Germline CDR1 and CDR2: SGHNT and YYREEE (reference sequence). The sequence was obtained from a man aged 35 to 55 with glioma. The genes are TRBV5-4 and TRBJ2-3; TRBD2 might be the D (5 bases). The source was PBMCs, collected from a glioma patient whose treatment included an IDH1 peptide vaccine. The CDR3 DNA reads as TGTGCCAGCAGCTTCTCCTGGGAGACAGATACGCAGTATTTT. Residues: CASSFSWETDTQYF.